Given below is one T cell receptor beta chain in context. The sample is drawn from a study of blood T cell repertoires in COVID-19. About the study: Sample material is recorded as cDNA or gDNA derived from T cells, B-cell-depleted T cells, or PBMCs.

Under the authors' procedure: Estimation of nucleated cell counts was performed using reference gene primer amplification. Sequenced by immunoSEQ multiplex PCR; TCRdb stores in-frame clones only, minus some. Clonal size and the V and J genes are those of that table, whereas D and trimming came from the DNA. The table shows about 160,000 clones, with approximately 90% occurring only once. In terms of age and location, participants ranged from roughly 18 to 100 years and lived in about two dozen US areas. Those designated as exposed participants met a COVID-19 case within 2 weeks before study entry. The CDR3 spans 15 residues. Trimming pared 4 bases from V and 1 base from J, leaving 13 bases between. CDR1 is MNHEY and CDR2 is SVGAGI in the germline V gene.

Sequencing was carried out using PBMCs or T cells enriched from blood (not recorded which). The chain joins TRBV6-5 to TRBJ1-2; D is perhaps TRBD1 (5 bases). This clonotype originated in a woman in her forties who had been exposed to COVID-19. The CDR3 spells CASSLGQGGNYGYTF. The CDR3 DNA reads TGTGCCAGCAGTTTAGGGCAGGGAGGTAACTATGGCTACACCTTC.